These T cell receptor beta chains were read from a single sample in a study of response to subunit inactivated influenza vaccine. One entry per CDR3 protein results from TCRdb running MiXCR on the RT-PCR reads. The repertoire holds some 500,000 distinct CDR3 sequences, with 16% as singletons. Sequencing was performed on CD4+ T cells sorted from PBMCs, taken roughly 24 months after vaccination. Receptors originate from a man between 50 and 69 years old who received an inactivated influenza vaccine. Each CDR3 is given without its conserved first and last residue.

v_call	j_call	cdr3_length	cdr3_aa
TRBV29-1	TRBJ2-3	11	SVDLGSTDTQY
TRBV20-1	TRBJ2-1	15	SAYGLAGVGSYNEQF
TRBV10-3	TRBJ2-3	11	AIKTGGTDTQY
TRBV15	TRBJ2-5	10	ATSRDVETQY
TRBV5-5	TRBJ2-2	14	ASSPKGRGASGELF
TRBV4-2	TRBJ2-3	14	ASSQGPGQGPDTQY
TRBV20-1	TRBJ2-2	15	SARDYLAGENTGELF
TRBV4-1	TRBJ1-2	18	ASSQDSQGQGSTINYGYT
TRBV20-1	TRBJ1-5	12	SARAGTGVQPQH
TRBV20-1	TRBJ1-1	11	SAREQLNTEAF
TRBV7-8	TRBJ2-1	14	ASSFSGRVSYNEQF
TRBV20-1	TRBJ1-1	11	SARGTINTEAF
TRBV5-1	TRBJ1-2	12	ASSTATGDGGYT
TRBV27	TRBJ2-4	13	ASSKGVRAKNIQY
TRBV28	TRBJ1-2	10	ASSFAQGGYT